This T cell receptor (beta chain) is drawn from a study of T cell responses to AZD1222 COVID-19 vaccine. Whole-study results and caveats: Most donors were white British, females outnumbered males, and clonal diversity was possibly underestimated.

There are 16 residues in the CDR3. V was shortened by 5 bases and J by 5 bases, with 21 bases between the two germline ends. Germline V gives CDR1 ENHRY, CDR2 SYGVKD. This clone was detected a few times. Its antigen is undetermined. The repertoire was sequenced with immunoSEQ multiplex PCR; TCRdb's copy has only in-frame clones and lacks some. There are about 92,000 clones in the sample; about 91% occur only once, and under 13% lies in the top ten. This TCR was recovered from an adult in good health. The chain is built from TRBV10-3 and TRBJ2-5; D might be TRBD1 (6 bases). The source was peripheral blood, collected on day 0 of MenACWY control vaccination. The DNA for the CDR3 is TGTGCCATCAGTAAAGCTCAGGGGACCTCGTGGGAGACCCAGTACTTC. Translating gives CAISKAQGTSWETQYF.